This entry lists 2 T cell receptor beta chains sequenced from one sample in a study of blood T cells in healthy people across ages. Primers used in a second PCR of roughly 6 to 11 cycles were a sample-barcoded 5' primer and a J-beta primer mix. TCRdb reprocessed the 5' RACE reads via MiXCR and lists one record per CDR3 protein. The sample holds approximately 2,000,000 distinct CDR3 sequences; about 39% are singletons and the top ten take roughly 24%. The material sequenced was blood. These receptors were obtained from a human donor in good health.

V and J are TRBV5-1 and TRBJ2-3; 7 bases agree with TRBD1. V was pared by 3 bases and J by 2 bases, with 6 bases of the junction left unmatched. Germline lookup yields CDR1 SGHRS and CDR2 YFSETQ. CDR3 length: 15 residues. The CDR3 region has the DNA TGCGCCAGCAGCTACGACAGGGCTGACACAGATACGCAGTATTTT. Translated: CASSYDRADTDTQYF.

This chain connects TRBV18 to TRBJ1-4; no definite D call. This CDR3 has 13 amino acids. Germline V gene sequence: CDR1 KGHSH, CDR2 LQKENI. V was clipped by 3 bases and J by 7 bases, with 9 bases between them. Written as DNA, the CDR3 is TGTGCCAGCTCACCGAGCGACGGTGAAAAACTGTTTTTT. It specifies CASSPSDGEKLFF.